These 14 T cell receptor beta chains were all obtained from the same sample, sequenced in a study of OX40 agonist ivuxolimab in advanced cancers. Measured with immunoSEQ multiplex PCR; TCRdb has only the in-frame clones, and not every one. Altogether 40,000 to 60,000 clones are present, roughly 79% being singletons, with the ten largest covering roughly 7.9%. Material: CD4+ or CD8+ T cells sorted from blood, obtained in a trial of the OX40 agonist ivuxolimab. All receptors derive from an adult with an advanced solid tumor such as melanoma, head and neck, liver or kidney cancer.

The chain employs TRBV19 and TRBJ1-3, with D possibly matching TRBD1 (6 bases). The length of the CDR3 is 15 residues. Germline V CDR1 and CDR2: LNHDA, SQIVND (reference sequence). Trimming took off 3 bases at V and 7 bases at J, with 16 bases between the two ends. The CDR3 sequence: CASSMGTSRGNTIYF. The CDR3 coding sequence is TGTGCCAGTAGTATGGGGACAAGCCGAGGGAACACCATATATTTT.

J is TRBJ1-4 and V is TRBV7-5; the table assigns TRBD1, which was not confirmed against the DNA. TRBV7-5 is a documented pseudogene. CDR3 length: 16 amino acids. This chain's CDR3 is CVRSSPLQIFNEKLFF. The CDR3 region has the DNA TGTGTCAGAAGCTCACCATTACAGATCTTTAATGAAAAACTGTTTTTT.

This clone was observed once. V is TRBV5-1 and J is TRBJ1-3; maybe TRBD1 (6 bases). The V gene's germline CDR1 is SGHRS and CDR2 YFSETQ. V was cut by 4 bases and J by 4 bases, with 15 bases left in between. The length of the CDR3 is 15 residues. In DNA form, the CDR3 reads TGCGCCAGCAGCCCGATCGGGACATCCGGAAACACCATATATTTT. The encoded protein is CASSPIGTSGNTIYF.

This chain connects TRBV2 to TRBJ2-2; 12 nucleotides agree with TRBD2. J gave up 8 bases and V 5 bases, and 6 bases lay outside the gene matches. CDR3 length: 15 amino acids. The germline CDR1 and CDR2 sequences are SNHLY and FYNNEI. CDR3 residues: CASSRLAGVSGELFF. In DNA form, the CDR3 reads TGTGCCAGCAGTAGACTAGCGGGAGTTTCGGGGGAGCTGTTTTTT. Drawing the rest from reference TRBV2 and TRBJ2-2, the complete variable domain is EPEVTQTPSHQVTQMGQEVILRCVPISNHLYFYWYRQILGQKVEFLVSFYNNEISEKSEIFDDQFSVERPDGSNFTLKIRSTKLEDSAMYFCASSRLAGVSGELFFGEGSRLTVL.

CDR3 in DNA: TGTGCCAGCAGTTCCTACAGGGGGCCCTACGAGCAGTACTTC. The encoded protein is CASSSYRGPYEQYF. The chain combines TRBV6-5 with TRBJ2-7; 9 positions agree with TRBD1. Germline CDR1 MNHEY, CDR2 SVGAGI. The ends lost 4 bases at V and 2 bases at J; junction bases unmatched: 3. CDR3 size: 14 residues.

This chain links TRBV18 with TRBJ2-2; D perhaps matches TRBD1 (6 bases). CDR3 size: 15 residues. Germline assignment: CDR1 KGHSH and CDR2 LQKENI. Trimming cost V 4 bases and J 0 bases, with 9 bases left between them. CDR3 bases: TGTGCCAGCTCACGAGGACAGACGAACACCGGGGAGCTGTTTTTT. Its translation is CASSRGQTNTGELFF.

The rearrangement joins TRBV27 to TRBJ2-2, with TRBD2 matching 7 bases. The CDR3 covers 15 residues. V lost 3 bases to trimming and J lost 1 base; unmatched junction nucleotides: 2. In germline, CDR1 is MNHEY, CDR2 SMNVEV (reference sequence). The CDR3 loop reads CASSFSSGNTGELFF. CDR3 DNA: TGTGCCAGCAGTTTCTCTAGCGGGAACACCGGGGAGCTGTTTTTT.

The chain joins TRBV4-3 to TRBJ2-3; TRBD2 aligns across 9 bases. The V and J ends lost 0 bases and 8 bases, in that order; junction bases with no gene match: 21. Germline values: CDR1 LGHNA, CDR2 YSLEER. The CDR3 runs to 20 residues. The CDR3 region is CASSQDQSATLAGGQVTQYF. The CDR3 DNA reads TGCGCCAGCAGCCAAGATCAGTCTGCGACGTTGGCGGGAGGGCAGGTTACGCAGTATTTT.

In this sample, this clone turned up many times. This chain uses TRBV30 with TRBJ2-2; TRBD2 matches at 14 bases. The CDR3 runs to 15 residues. The V gene's germline CDR1 is GTSNPN and CDR2 SVGIG (reference sequence). V shed 4 bases and J 3 bases; nucleotides not matched to a gene: 1. This CDR3 is CAWMTSGRDTGELFF. The CDR3 coding sequence is TGTGCCTGGATGACTAGCGGGAGGGACACCGGGGAGCTGTTTTTT.

This clone was observed once. The rearrangement links TRBV11-3 to TRBJ1-1, with D possibly TRBD1 on 5 matching bases. V was shortened by 0 bases and J by 3 bases, with 5 bases between the two germline ends. The germline V gene encodes CDR1 SGHNT and CDR2 YENEEA. This CDR3 spans 13 amino acids. CDR3 residues: CASSLEGHTEAFF. In DNA, the CDR3 is TGTGCCAGCAGCTTAGAGGGGCACACTGAAGCTTTCTTT.

V gene TRBV18 combines with J gene TRBJ1-1, with D perhaps TRBD1 (5 bases). The CDR3 extends over 14 amino acids. Trimming pared 6 bases from V and 0 bases from J, leaving 11 bases between. Germline lookup yields CDR1 KGHSH and CDR2 LQKENI. CDR3 amino acids: CASSPTEVNTEAFF. The CDR3 DNA sequence: TGTGCCAGCTCTCCGACAGAGGTGAACACTGAAGCTTTCTTT. The variable domain in full, with the rest retrieved from reference TRBV18 and TRBJ1-1, is NAGVMQNPRHLVRRRGQEARLRCSPMKGHSHVYWYRQLPEEGLKFMVYLQKENIIDESGMPKERFSAEFPKEGPSILRIQQVVRGDSAAYFCASSPTEVNTEAFFGQGTRLTVV.

This clone showed up just once. This chain connects TRBV7-6 to TRBJ1-4, with D uncertain. V was cut by 2 bases and J by 8 bases, with 9 bases left in between. From germline, CDR1 is SGHVS and CDR2 FNYEAQ. The CDR3 has 13 amino acids. The CDR3 loop reads CASSLNTGEKLFF. The CDR3 nucleotides are TGTGCCAGCAGCTTAAACACTGGAGAAAAACTGTTTTTT.

V and J are TRBV21-1 and TRBJ2-7; TRBD2, the table's D call, was not compared with the DNA. TRBV21-1 is a recognized pseudogene. CDR3 length: 15 amino acids. The DNA for the CDR3 is TGTGCCAGCAGCAAACGACTTCTTAGCTCCTACGAGCAGTACTTC. Its protein is CASSKRLLSSYEQYF.

The rearrangement joins TRBV4-3 to TRBJ2-7, with 10 bases that match TRBD1. This CDR3 is built from 14 residues. Germline lookup yields CDR1 LGHNA and CDR2 YSLEER. J gave up 4 bases and V 6 bases, and 6 bases lay outside the gene matches. CDR3 sequence (DNA): TGCGCCAGCAGTAGGGGACAGGGGAGGTACGAGCAGTACTTC. Translated, it gives CASSRGQGRYEQYF.